This TCR beta chain was identified during a study of cytomegalovirus exposure and HLA in healthy donors. In the case of this clone: Its matching antigen is unknown.

General study points: The study put some 160 TCR beta chains on its list as cytomegalovirus-associated. The tendency of first-cohort TCR clusters to co-occur in the 90 to 150 validation repertoires emerged from a later analysis.

Some clones are missing from TCRdb's copy, which holds only in-frame ones; the method was immunoSEQ multiplex PCR. This repertoire shows more than 150,000 clones, 85% to 90% found once; its top ten account for 2.5% to 3.5%. The V and J ends lost 4 bases and 3 bases, in that order; junction bases with no gene match: 3. The CDR3 totals 15 residues. Germline-derived CDR1 and CDR2 are MNHEY and SMNVEV (reference sequence). The V and J genes are TRBV27 and TRBJ2-3; 11 bases are a match to TRBD2. Sequencing input: PBMCs. The origin of this receptor is a man aged 18 to 29 in good health and CMV-seronegative. This chain's CDR3 is CASSSGTSGTDTQYF. CDR3 in DNA: TGTGCCAGCAGTTCGGGGACTAGCGGTACAGATACGCAGTATTTT.